What follows describes a single TCR beta chain. Its antigen is currently unknown. The table came from immunoSEQ multiplex PCR; TCRdb's copy has only in-frame clones and leaves some out. The table lists some 200,000 clones, roughly 90% of them singletons, with about 3.5% in the top ten. The source of the sample is a study of T cell responses to AZD1222 COVID-19 vaccine. Overall study findings and caveats: At baseline, seropositivity was found in only 5 to 7 AZD1222 recipients. Vaccine-associated CD4 TCRs spanned spike, dominant at 160-218 and 743-854. Clonal diversity was possibly underestimated; the donors were predominantly white British and more often female. Targets within unmutated variant regions were reportedly found for nearly half of spike-specific TCRs.

V was pared by 2 bases and J by 6 bases, with 10 bases of the junction left unmatched. Germline loops: CDR1 MNHEY, CDR2 SMNVEV (reference sequence). The CDR3 has 17 residues. The chain links TRBV27 to TRBJ2-2; 9 bases are a match to TRBD2. The sequenced sample was peripheral blood, obtained 28 days after the second AZD1222 dose. This TCR was recovered from an adult who received the AZD1222 COVID-19 vaccine. CDR3 bases: TGTGCCAGCAGTTTACGGCTAGCGGGAAAGGTGGCCGGGGAGCTGTTTTTT. It translates to CASSLRLAGKVAGELFF.